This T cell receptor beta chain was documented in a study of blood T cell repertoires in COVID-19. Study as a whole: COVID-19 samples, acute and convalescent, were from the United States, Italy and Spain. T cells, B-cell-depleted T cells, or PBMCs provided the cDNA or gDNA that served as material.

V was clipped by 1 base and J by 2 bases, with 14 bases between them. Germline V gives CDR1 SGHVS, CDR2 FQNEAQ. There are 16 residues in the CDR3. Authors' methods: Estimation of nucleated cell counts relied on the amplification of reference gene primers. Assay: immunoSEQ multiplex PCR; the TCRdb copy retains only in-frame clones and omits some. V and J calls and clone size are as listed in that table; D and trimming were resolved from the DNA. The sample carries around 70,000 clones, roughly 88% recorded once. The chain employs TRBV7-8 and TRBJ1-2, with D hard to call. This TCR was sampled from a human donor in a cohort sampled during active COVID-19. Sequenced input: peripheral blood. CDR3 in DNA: TGTGCCAGCAGCTTAGACGGCGGCATCGGGAACTATGGCTACACCTTC. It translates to CASSLDGGIGNYGYTF. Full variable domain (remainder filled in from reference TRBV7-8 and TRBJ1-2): GAGVSQSPRYKVAKRGQDVALRCDPISGHVSLFWYQQALGQGPEFLTYFQNEAQLDKSGLPSDRFFAERPEGSVSTLKIQRTQQEDSAVYLCASSLDGGIGNYGYTFGSGTRLTVV.